These 19 T cell receptor beta chains share one sample of origin, sequenced in a study of T-cell reconstitution after alpha-beta-depleted transplantation in children (dated by TCRdb to the mid-2010s). The library came from PCR. TCRdb shows the sequencer as Illumina HiSeq 2500. TCR library preparation used molecular barcoding, with unique molecular identifiers applied to normalize quantification of the TCRbeta repertoire. TCRdb redid the processing of the public reads, applying fastp at Q25 and MiXCR, and retained in-frame beta chains. Each entry merges the rows of one CDR3 protein and shows their most common DNA and genes. The sample contains some 460,000 distinct CDR3 sequences, 15% to 20% of them found a single time. The top ten constitute approximately 28% of the sample. Sample treatment or condition, as interpreted from the label and publication: allogeneic hematopoietic cell transplantation with graft depleted of TCRalphabeta T cells and CD19 B cells.

The input for sequencing was PBMCs, mostly from graft donor cells, taken 360 days after TCRalphabeta/CD19-depleted stem cell transplant. The receptors originated from a boy younger than two who had a stem cell transplant for Wiskott-Aldrich syndrome, so the T cells may come from the graft donor.

This clonotype was seen a few times. V is TRBV5-1 and J is TRBJ2-1, with TRBD2 as a possible D gene (6 bases). The CDR3 spans 14 residues. Trimming cost V 0 bases and J 5 bases, with 9 bases left between them. The germline V gene encodes CDR1 SGHRS and CDR2 YFSETQ. CDR3 region: CASSLGDFDNEQFF. The CDR3, as DNA: TGCGCCAGCAGCTTGGGGGACTTTGACAATGAGCAGTTCTTC. The variable domain in full, completed from reference TRBV5-1 and TRBJ2-1, reads KAGVTQTPRYLIKTRGQQVTLSCSPISGHRSVSWYQQTPGQGLQFLFEYFSETQRNKGNFPGRFSGRQFSNSRSEMNVSTLELGDSALYLCASSLGDFDNEQFFGPGTRLTVL.

This sequence joins TRBV11-2 and TRBJ2-1; 11 nucleotides align to TRBD2. The ends lost 0 bases at V and 4 bases at J; junction bases unmatched: 5. This CDR3 is 17 amino acids long. CDR1 is SGHAT and CDR2 is FQNNGV in the germline V gene. CDR3 DNA: TGTGCCAGCAGCTTAGATATGGGACTAGCGGCGTACAATGAGCAGTTCTTC. Its protein product is CASSLDMGLAAYNEQFF.

This clonotype was picked up a small number of times. The chain carries TRBV28 and TRBJ2-1; 8 bases fit TRBD2. Germline-derived CDR1 and CDR2 are MDHEN and SYDVKM. There are 16 residues in the CDR3. V was pared by 6 bases and J by 2 bases, with 9 bases of the junction left unmatched. The CDR3 is CASSSPEAGAYNEQFF. As DNA, the CDR3 is TGTGCCAGCAGCTCACCGGAAGCGGGGGCCTACAATGAGCAGTTCTTC.

This clonotype was seen once. The chain recombines TRBV2 with TRBJ1-5; D possibly corresponds to TRBD1 (5 bases). Germline lookup yields CDR1 SNHLY and CDR2 FYNNEI. The CDR3 extends over 15 amino acids. V dropped 2 bases and J dropped 7 bases, with 15 bases sitting between them. CDR3 nucleotide sequence: TGTGCCAGCAGTGAATCCACAGGTCCCATACAGCCCCAGCATTTT. This translates into CASSESTGPIQPQHF.

This clonotype has more than one count but fewer than ten. The chain is built from TRBV29-1 and TRBJ1-1, with D perhaps TRBD1 (5 bases). The CDR3 sequence is 12 residues long. CDR1 and CDR2 (germline): SQVTM, ANQGSEA. Trimming removed 3 bases from V and 7 bases from J, with 12 bases in between. CDR3 loop: CSVERTSGEAFF. The CDR3 DNA reads TGCAGCGTTGAGAGGACATCCGGTGAAGCTTTCTTT.

The chain couples TRBV6-1 to TRBJ2-3; D uncertain. The CDR3 is made up of 14 amino acids. Germline V gene sequence: CDR1 MNHNS, CDR2 SASEGT. V was clipped by 3 bases and J by 1 base, with 8 bases between them. The CDR3 spells CASSEKGGTDTQYF. CDR3 nucleotides: TGTGCCAGCAGTGAGAAGGGTGGCACAGATACGCAGTATTTT.

V gene TRBV5-5 combines with J gene TRBJ2-3; D is ambiguous. The CDR3 is made up of 16 amino acids. V lost 6 bases, J lost 2 bases, and 19 bases lay in between. Germline V gene lookup returns CDR1 SGHKS and CDR2 YYEKEE (reference sequence). This CDR3 is CASTRSPGFNTDTQYF. DNA of the CDR3: TGTGCCAGCACCCGATCGCCGGGTTTCAACACAGATACGCAGTATTTT. The full variable domain, in which reference TRBV5-5 and TRBJ2-3 provide the parts outside the CDR3, is DAGVTQSPTHLIKTRGQQVTLRCSPISGHKSVSWYQQVLGQGPQFIFQYYEKEERGRGNFPDRFSARQFPNYSSELNVNALLLGDSALYLCASTRSPGFNTDTQYFGPGTRLTVL.

A few counts support this clonotype. V usage is TRBV6-1 and J usage is TRBJ1-6, with D unresolved. The germline V gene encodes CDR1 MNHNS and CDR2 SASEGT. The CDR3 contains 14 residues. V was cut by 1 base and J by 7 bases, with 8 bases left in between. CDR3 region: CASSEVGWNSPLHF. CDR3 coding DNA: TGTGCCAGCAGTGAAGTGGGATGGAATTCACCCCTCCACTTT.

The gene calls are TRBV12-3 or TRBV12-4 and TRBJ2-3, with 10 nucleotides matching TRBD2. The trim removed 3 bases at V and 1 base at J, leaving 10 bases unmatched. The CDR3 sequence is 18 residues long. CDR3 region: CASSFAVGGLAGTDTQYF. The CDR3 nucleotides read TGTGCCAGCAGTTTCGCAGTGGGCGGACTAGCGGGCACAGATACGCAGTATTTT.

This clonotype was seen more than once but under ten times. The J gene is TRBJ2-5, the V gene TRBV6-5; tentative D call: TRBD2 (7 bases). Germline CDR1 MNHEY, CDR2 SVGAGI. The CDR3 consists of 16 residues. Trimming shortened V by 5 bases and J by 5 bases, and 21 bases separated the two germline ends. CDR3 protein: CASSRPTSRGRETQYF. The CDR3 coding sequence is TGTGCCAGCAGTCGCCCGACTTCGCGGGGGCGGGAGACCCAGTACTTC.

The chain is built from TRBV24-1 and TRBJ2-2, with TRBD1 as a possible D gene (8 bases). CDR3 size: 16 residues. V was cut by 7 bases and J by 4 bases, with 18 bases left in between. Germline lookup yields CDR1 KGHDR and CDR2 SFDVKD. CDR3 DNA sequence: TGTGCCACCAGCCGGGGGGCAGGGGGCTTCACCGGGGAGCTGTTTTTT. The encoded protein is CATSRGAGGFTGELFF.

This clonotype was seen a handful of times. This chain uses TRBV7-2 with TRBJ1-2, with D tentatively TRBD1 (5 bases). The germline V gene encodes CDR1 SGHTA and CDR2 FQGNSA. The CDR3 extends over 16 amino acids. The ends were cut back, 5 bases at V and 2 bases at J, with 18 bases in the middle. The CDR3 region is CASSLEIQVSNYGYTF. CDR3 DNA: TGTGCCAGCAGCCTAGAGATACAGGTTTCCAACTATGGCTACACCTTC.

The V gene is TRBV7-8, the J gene TRBJ2-7, with 10 bases fitting TRBD2. CDR3 length: 17 residues. Germline values: CDR1 SGHVS, CDR2 FQNEAQ. The V gene end was trimmed by 1 base and the J gene end by 3 bases; junction bases not matched to a gene: 9. CDR3 region: CASSLGVAGGGSYEQYF. CDR3 sequence (DNA): TGTGCCAGCAGCTTAGGGGTAGCGGGAGGAGGGAGCTACGAGCAGTACTTC.

The chain has TRBV5-1 and TRBJ2-1, with 7 positions matching TRBD1. Germline CDR1 and CDR2: SGHRS and YFSETQ. This CDR3 is 15 amino acids long. V was pared by 4 bases and J by 0 bases, with 4 bases of the junction left unmatched. CDR3 residues: CASSDAGGSYNEQFF. The CDR3 bases are TGCGCCAGCAGCGACGCAGGGGGCTCCTACAATGAGCAGTTCTTC.

In its sample, this clonotype was seen a few times. CDR3 region: CASSLDILRTSGGNSYEQYF. The DNA of the CDR3 is TGTGCCAGCAGCTTGGACATTCTGCGGACTAGCGGGGGGAACTCCTACGAGCAGTACTTC. The chain employs TRBV5-4 and TRBJ2-7, with 14 bases identical to TRBD2. Germline V gene lookup returns CDR1 SGHNT and CDR2 YYREEE (reference sequence). V gave up 0 bases and J gave up 0 bases; unmatched junction bases: 11. The CDR3 contains 20 residues.

This clonotype has a handful of counts. This rearrangement joins TRBV29-1 to TRBJ2-5; D is possibly TRBD2 (5 bases). This CDR3 spans 14 amino acids. The V end was cut by 2 bases, the J end by 4 bases, with 14 bases between. CDR1 is SQVTM, CDR2 ANQGSEA, per germline. The CDR3 protein is CSVERAPAGETQYF. The CDR3 DNA sequence: TGCAGCGTTGAACGGGCCCCGGCGGGAGAGACCCAGTACTTC.

Many counts were recorded for this clonotype. The gene calls are TRBV12-3 or TRBV12-4 and TRBJ1-2; D is ambiguous. V lost 6 bases, J lost 5 bases, and 13 bases lay in between. CDR3 length: 13 amino acids. The CDR3 protein is CASSLTEGYGYTF. Written as DNA, the CDR3 is TGTGCCAGCAGCTTAACAGAGGGATATGGCTACACCTTC.

This clonotype turned up a few times. The V gene is TRBV27, the J gene TRBJ2-1, with TRBD2 identical over 9 bases. With 3 bases clipped from V and 9 bases from J, the junction kept 6 bases outside the gene matches. The length of the CDR3 is 14 residues. CDR1 and CDR2 from the germline V gene are MNHEY and SMNVEV (reference sequence). The CDR3 sequence is CASSFLLAGFEQFF. The CDR3 DNA reads as TGTGCCAGCAGTTTTCTGCTAGCGGGGTTTGAGCAGTTCTTC.

The chain links TRBV10-3 to TRBJ1-2; 10 bases agree with TRBD1. CDR1 and CDR2 (germline): ENHRY, SYGVKD. J lost 3 bases, V lost 7 bases, and 5 bases had no gene match. The CDR3 runs to 14 residues. CDR3 region: CAIMRDRGDYGYTF. In nucleotides, the CDR3 is TGTGCCATCATGAGGGACAGGGGAGACTATGGCTACACCTTC.